This record concerns one TCR beta chain sequence. The antigen is not known. The data are from a study of chemoradiotherapy in HPV16-positive cancers. At the level of the study: Candidate HPV-specific clones and shared TCR motifs came from a couple of HPV16-positive patients.

TCRdb's table, derived via immunoSEQ multiplex PCR, lists solely in-frame clones and lacks some. The sample contains some 4,000 clones, over 70% of which appear only once. Regarding the study as a whole: HPV-responsive T-cell expansion during chemoradiotherapy was linked to improved recurrence-free survival in HPV16-positive patients.

Samples were taken several times over chemoradiotherapy. Germline V CDR1 and CDR2: SGHRS, YFSETQ. CDR3 length: 15 amino acids. The germline V and J ends were trimmed by 0 bases and 4 bases, with 13 bases remaining between them. The gene calls are TRBV5-1 and TRBJ1-2; no definite D call. The TCR comes from a human donor with HPV-associated anogenital cancer. The specimen was taken from a patient who underwent chemoradiotherapy. The CDR3: CASSLEPGTAYGYTF. CDR3 DNA sequence: TGCGCCAGCAGCTTGGAACCGGGTACGGCCTATGGCTACACCTTC.